These 6 T cell receptor beta chains share one sample of origin, sequenced in a study of CD8 T cells in Susac syndrome. A quantity of about 0.5 to 1 ug RNA underwent reverse transcription using random hexamers. A single record per CDR3 protein comes from TCRdb applying MiXCR to the immunoSEQ multiplex PCR reads. The data contain a few hundred thousand distinct CDR3 sequences, 92% of them singletons. Sequencing input: CD4+ T cells from PBMCs. These receptors were taken from a human donor with multiple sclerosis.

This chain connects TRBV12-3 or TRBV12-4 to TRBJ2-7, with a tentative D call TRBD2 (5 bases). The CDR3 spans 15 residues. V lost 5 bases, J lost 0 bases, and 14 bases lay in between. The CDR3 DNA sequence: TGTGCCAGCAGTCGGAGAGGGATCAGCTCCTACGAGCAGTACTTC. It is translated as CASSRRGISSYEQYF.

The V call is TRBV28, the J call TRBJ2-1; weak D call: TRBD2 (6 bases). Germline V gene data show CDR1 as MDHEN and CDR2 as SYDVKM. V was cut by 3 bases and J by 7 bases, with 13 bases left in between. The CDR3 consists of 14 residues. CDR3 coding DNA: TGTGCCAGCAGTTTGGGGGGATTGGCTAATGAGCAGTTCTTC. The encoded protein is CASSLGGLANEQFF.

The gene calls are TRBV2 and TRBJ2-2; D call uncertain. Per the germline V gene, CDR1 is SNHLY and CDR2 is FYNNEI. V lost 1 base to trimming and J lost 8 bases, with 11 bases between them. The CDR3 spans 14 residues. The CDR3 sequence: CASSEVTIGGELFF. CDR3 sequence (DNA): TGTGCCAGCAGTGAAGTCACGATTGGAGGGGAGCTGTTTTTT.

The genes are TRBV6-2 or TRBV6-3 and TRBJ2-2; no clear D gene. V was cut by 5 bases and J by 5 bases, with 6 bases left in between. Germline V lookup: CDR1 MNHEY, CDR2 SVGEGT. This CDR3 has 12 amino acids. CDR3 sequence: CASSDPTGELFF. The DNA for the CDR3 is TGTGCCAGCAGTGACCCGACCGGGGAGCTGTTTTTT.

This chain connects TRBV30 to TRBJ2-5; TRBD1 might be the D (6 bases). Germline loops: CDR1 GTSNPN, CDR2 SVGIG (reference sequence). V lost 0 bases to trimming and J lost 1 base, with 9 bases between them. The length of the CDR3 is 14 residues. CDR3 residues: CAWSVETGQETQYF. CDR3 nucleotide sequence: TGTGCCTGGAGTGTTGAGACAGGCCAAGAGACCCAGTACTTC. Filled out from reference TRBV30 and TRBJ2-5, the complete variable domain reads SQTIHQWPATLVQPVGSPLSLECTVEGTSNPNLYWYRQAAGRGLQLLFYSVGIGQISSEVPQNLSASRPQDRQFILSSKKLLLSDSGFYLCAWSVETGQETQYFGPGTRLLVL.

The genes are TRBV7-9 and TRBJ2-3, with D unresolved. Germline values: CDR1 SEHNR, CDR2 FQNEAQ (reference sequence). The V gene lost 0 bases and the J gene lost 4 bases, with 11 bases spanning the gap. The CDR3 extends over 15 amino acids. CDR3 residues: CASSLAGSAPDTQYF. The CDR3 nucleotides read TGTGCCAGCAGCTTAGCGGGGTCAGCCCCAGATACGCAGTATTTT.